The 29 T cell receptor beta chains below were found in one sample sequenced in a study of control samples from healthy donors and cancer patients. Repertoires were generated with immunoSEQ multiplex PCR, while TCRdb's copy carries only in-frame clones and drops some. The data contain about 220,000 clones, 85% to 95% of them singletons. The sample consisted of blood. The receptor source for this set is a man aged 45-65 years in good health.

The V gene is TRBV6-5, the J gene TRBJ1-1; D not resolved. Trimming removed 7 bases from V and 4 bases from J, with 16 bases in between. The CDR3 contains 14 residues. The germline V gene has CDR1 MNHEY and CDR2 SVGAGI. For the CDR3, the DNA is TGTGCCAGCACCAAATCAGTTGTAACCACTGAAGCTTTCTTT. It is translated as CASTKSVVTTEAFF.

In this sample, this clone turned up once. V and J are TRBV5-1 and TRBJ2-5; perhaps TRBD1 as D (5 bases). Germline V gene sequence: CDR1 SGHRS, CDR2 YFSETQ. The CDR3 spans 16 residues. Trimming removed 4 bases from V and 3 bases from J, with 19 bases in between. The CDR3: CASSLTDPTLKETQYF. The CDR3 nucleotides are TGCGCCAGCAGCCTGACAGATCCGACACTAAAAGAGACCCAGTACTTC.

Here the CDR3 reads CASSVRVSSNQPQHF. The CDR3 DNA sequence: TGTGCCAGCAGCGTCCGGGTCTCTAGCAATCAGCCCCAGCATTTT. The chain combines TRBV5-6 with TRBJ1-5, with D hard to call. Germline CDR1 and CDR2: SGHDT and YYEEEE. The CDR3 covers 15 residues. V lost 4 bases and J 0 bases, leaving 11 bases between the germline ends.

The V call is TRBV15, the J call TRBJ2-7; D assignment may be TRBD1 or TRBD2 (5 bases each). The CDR3 contains 15 residues. Deletions cut 1 base from V and 1 base from J, with 11 bases between. CDR1 is LNHNV, CDR2 YYDKDF, per germline (reference sequence). CDR3 in amino acids: CATSRALGGSYEQYV. The DNA of the CDR3 is TGTGCCACCAGCAGAGCACTTGGGGGTTCCTACGAGCAGTACGTC.

This sequence joins TRBV5-6 and TRBJ2-5; D not resolved. V was clipped by 4 bases and J by 2 bases, with 9 bases between them. CDR3 length equals 13 residues. Germline V CDR1 and CDR2: SGHDT, YYEEEE. Written as DNA, the CDR3 is TGTGCCAGCAGCCGCACGGATCAAGAGACCCAGTACTTC. It specifies CASSRTDQETQYF.

The genes are TRBV28 and TRBJ1-1; TRBD1 is a possible D gene (5 bases). Trimming stripped 4 bases from V and 4 bases from J, with 19 bases between. Germline CDR1 and CDR2: MDHEN and SYDVKM. The CDR3 extends over 16 amino acids. The CDR3 here is CASSYNLRGGSTEAFF. CDR3 DNA sequence: TGTGCCAGCAGTTACAACCTCCGGGGGGGAAGCACTGAAGCTTTCTTT.

The chain uses TRBV5-6 and TRBJ2-7; 9 bases match TRBD2. The CDR3 is 15 amino acids. With 4 bases clipped from V and 0 bases from J, the junction kept 5 bases outside the gene matches. Germline-derived CDR1 and CDR2 are SGHDT and YYEEEE. In nucleotides, the CDR3 is TGTGCCAGCAGCGCGGGGGGGACAGCCTCCTACGAGCAGTACGTC. It yields the protein CASSAGGTASYEQYV.

CDR3 DNA: TGTGCCTCTTGCCGGGACAGGGGCTCACCCCTCCACTTT. Its translation: CASCRDRGSPLHF. The chain couples TRBV30 to TRBJ1-6; TRBD1 matches 10 bases. Germline V gene data show CDR1 as GTSNPN and CDR2 as SVGIG (reference sequence). Losses at the gene ends were 7 bases for V and 10 bases for J; bases not matched to a gene: 7. This CDR3 contains 13 residues. Full variable domain (missing parts from reference TRBV30 and TRBJ1-6): SQTIHQWPATLVQPVGSPLSLECTVEGTSNPNLYWYRQAAGRGLQLLFYSVGIGQISSEVPQNLSASRPQDRQFILSSKKLLLSDSGFYLCASCRDRGSPLHFGNGTRLTVT.

The genes are TRBV7-3 and TRBJ2-3; 13 nucleotides agree with TRBD2. With 5 bases clipped from V and 3 bases from J, the junction kept 5 bases outside the gene matches. CDR1 and CDR2 (germline): SGHTA, FQGTGA. The CDR3 loop spans 16 amino acids. CDR3 region: CASSTGLAGFTDTQYF. In DNA, the CDR3 is TGTGCCAGCAGCACGGGACTAGCGGGGTTTACAGATACGCAGTATTTT.

This chain connects TRBV27 to TRBJ2-4, with TRBD2 as a possible D gene (5 bases). Germline lookup yields CDR1 MNHEY and CDR2 SMNVEV (reference sequence). This CDR3 spans 16 amino acids. With 5 bases removed from V and 12 bases from J, the gap between germline ends came to 26 bases. The CDR3 here is CASSTLAPLGRTHQYF. CDR3 DNA sequence: TGTGCCAGCAGTACCCTAGCTCCTTTAGGACGGACCCATCAGTACTTC.

The chain employs TRBV18 and TRBJ2-1; D ambiguous. V was cut by 0 bases and J by 9 bases, with 12 bases left in between. CDR3 length: 14 amino acids. Germline assignment: CDR1 KGHSH and CDR2 LQKENI. CDR3 DNA sequence: TGTGCCAGCTCACCACCCTCCATCGGCAGTGAGCAGTTCTTC. The encoded protein is CASSPPSIGSEQFF.

This chain connects TRBV5-1 to TRBJ1-2; D is undetermined. The CDR3 consists of 13 residues. Germline CDR1 reads SGHRS; CDR2 reads YFSETQ. Trimming left V 3 bases short and J 0 bases short, with 6 bases between. CDR3 in DNA: TGCGCCAGCAGCTACGACCCTAACTATGGCTACACCTTC. Amino acids: CASSYDPNYGYTF.

This chain connects TRBV5-8 to TRBJ2-1; D unclear. The germline V gene encodes CDR1 SGHTS and CDR2 YDEGEE. CDR3 length equals 11 residues. Trimming pared 4 bases from V and 8 bases from J, leaving 7 bases between. The CDR3 reads CASSRVDEQFF. Here the CDR3 DNA reads TGTGCCAGCAGCAGGGTGGATGAGCAGTTCTTC.

The CDR3 region is CASSYGQRRETQYF. CDR3 nucleotides: TGTGCCAGCAGTTACGGGCAGCGCCGGGAGACCCAGTACTTC. The chain has TRBV6-5 and TRBJ2-5; D is unclear. The ends were cut back, 2 bases at V and 5 bases at J, with 12 bases in the middle. Per the germline V gene, CDR1 is MNHEY and CDR2 is SVGAGI. The CDR3 has 14 residues.

The rearrangement uses TRBV5-1 and TRBJ2-3; TRBD2 might be the D (5 bases). The CDR3 extends over 13 amino acids. Germline loops: CDR1 SGHRS, CDR2 YFSETQ. The V gene lost 1 base and the J gene lost 6 bases, with 9 bases spanning the gap. CDR3 amino acids: CASSLLPSDTQYF. The DNA of the CDR3 is TGCGCCAGCAGCTTGCTGCCTAGCGATACGCAGTATTTT. Full variable domain (outside the CDR3, taken from reference TRBV5-1 and TRBJ2-3): KAGVTQTPRYLIKTRGQQVTLSCSPISGHRSVSWYQQTPGQGLQFLFEYFSETQRNKGNFPGRFSGRQFSNSRSEMNVSTLELGDSALYLCASSLLPSDTQYFGPGTRLTVL.

The V gene is TRBV24-1, the J gene TRBJ1-1; 8 bases agree with TRBD1. CDR1 KGHDR and CDR2 SFDVKD come from the germline V gene. V lost 7 bases to trimming and J lost 1 base; unmatched junction nucleotides: 7. CDR3 length: 15 amino acids. DNA of the CDR3: TGTGCCACCAGGACCTCCGGGACAGGGAACACTGAAGCTTTCTTT. Translated, it gives CATRTSGTGNTEAFF.

The V gene is TRBV5-6, the J gene TRBJ1-6, with 7 bases fitting TRBD1. The CDR3 covers 15 residues. The V and J ends lost 2 bases and 8 bases, in that order; junction bases with no gene match: 7. The germline CDR1 and CDR2 sequences are SGHDT and YYEEEE. The CDR3 DNA reads TGTGCCAGCAGCTTAAGAGGGGGCTCGGATTCACCCCTCCACTTT. Translation gives CASSLRGGSDSPLHF.

The chain recombines TRBV11-2 with TRBJ1-1; D gene unclear. Trimming removed 4 bases at V and 5 bases at J, with 11 bases between. Looked up from germline, CDR1 is SGHAT and CDR2 is FQNNGV. This CDR3 comprises 13 residues. CDR3 protein: CASSSYRETEAFF. CDR3 in DNA: TGTGCCAGCAGCTCCTACAGAGAAACTGAAGCTTTCTTT.

The chain employs TRBV3-1 (or the pseudogene TRBV3-2) and TRBJ1-4; the match to TRBD1 covers 8 bases. Germline CDR1 reads LGHDT; CDR2 reads YNNKEL (reference sequence). Trimming at V came to 3 bases and at J to 8 bases, leaving 11 bases not matched to a gene. The CDR3 is made up of 16 amino acids. The CDR3 region is CASSHTLGQGSEKLFF. The CDR3 nucleotides read TGTGCCAGCAGCCACACCCTCGGACAGGGTAGCGAAAAACTGTTTTTT.

The rearrangement joins TRBV6-6 to TRBJ1-3; D is uncertain. The ends were cut back, 5 bases at V and 4 bases at J, with 9 bases in the middle. CDR1 and CDR2 (germline): MNHNY, SVGAGI (reference sequence). The CDR3 is 13 amino acids. Here the CDR3 DNA reads TGTGCCAGCAGTCTAGGGTCCGGAAACACCATATATTTT. Translating gives CASSLGSGNTIYF.

In regard to this clone: Other DNA variants within this sample encode the same CDR3. This chain joins TRBV5-1 and TRBJ2-2, with D maybe TRBD1 (6 bases). The germline V and J ends were trimmed by 3 bases and 5 bases, with 11 bases remaining between them. This CDR3 comprises 14 residues. Germline values: CDR1 SGHRS, CDR2 YFSETQ. CDR3 loop: CASSSQGPTGELFF. The CDR3 coding sequence is TGCGCCAGCAGCTCACAGGGTCCGACCGGGGAGCTGTTTTTT.

V gene TRBV7-2 combines with J gene TRBJ2-1, with D hard to call. CDR1 is SGHTA and CDR2 is FQGNSA in the germline V gene. With 7 bases removed from V and 4 bases from J, the gap between germline ends came to 17 bases. CDR3 length equals 15 residues. CDR3 sequence reads: CASMKDRELYNEQFF. The CDR3 region has the DNA TGTGCCAGCATGAAGGACCGTGAACTTTACAATGAGCAGTTCTTC.

The genes are TRBV18 and TRBJ2-3; D ambiguous. The CDR3 length is 17 residues. Trimming took 6 bases from V and 2 from J, leaving 21 bases between them. The germline V gene encodes CDR1 KGHSH and CDR2 LQKENI. The DNA of the CDR3 is TGTGCCAGCTCCCAATACATCACACATGGGGACACAGATACGCAGTATTTT. Protein: CASSQYITHGDTDTQYF.

This chain joins TRBV2 and TRBJ2-1, with D perhaps assigned TRBD1 or TRBD2 (5 bases each). Germline loops: CDR1 SNHLY, CDR2 FYNNEI. The length of the CDR3 is 15 residues. Trimming cost V 7 bases and J 5 bases, with 18 bases left between them. The CDR3 DNA sequence: TGTGCCAGCACCCGAGCGACTGGGGGAAACAATGAGCAGTTCTTC. Translation gives CASTRATGGNNEQFF.

The rearrangement joins TRBV5-1 to TRBJ2-5; 11 nucleotides line up with TRBD2. Germline lookup yields CDR1 SGHRS and CDR2 YFSETQ. The CDR3 extends over 15 amino acids. With 5 bases clipped from V and 4 bases from J, the junction kept 7 bases outside the gene matches. The CDR3 coding sequence is TGCGCCAGCAGATATGGGACTAGCGGAGGAGAGACCCAGTACTTC. Protein product: CASRYGTSGGETQYF.

J is TRBJ1-4 and V is TRBV6-1; D is unresolved. Trimming left V 0 bases short and J 0 bases short, with 14 bases between. CDR3 length equals 18 residues. Germline loops: CDR1 MNHNS, CDR2 SASEGT. The CDR3 protein is CASSEASGGDPTNEKLFF. The CDR3 DNA sequence: TGTGCCAGCAGTGAAGCGTCGGGCGGCGACCCAACTAATGAAAAACTGTTTTTT.

The chain has TRBV7-9 and TRBJ1-1; 9 nucleotides match TRBD1. This CDR3 is 15 amino acids long. The junction had 2 bases not matched to a gene; V was cut back by 1 base and J by 2 bases. The germline CDR1 and CDR2 sequences are SEHNR and FQNEAQ (reference sequence). The CDR3 sequence: CASSLGTGDNTEAFF. The CDR3 DNA is TGTGCCAGCAGCTTAGGGACAGGGGATAACACTGAAGCTTTCTTT.

The rearrangement joins TRBV5-1 to TRBJ2-1; 11 nucleotides line up with TRBD2. V was clipped by 4 bases and J by 6 bases; unmatched bases: 9. There are 16 residues in the CDR3. The germline V gene has CDR1 SGHRS and CDR2 YFSETQ. CDR3 amino acids: CASSRVSGGASNEQFF. CDR3 DNA sequence: TGCGCCAGCAGCCGGGTTAGCGGGGGGGCCAGCAATGAGCAGTTCTTC.

This sequence joins TRBV2 and TRBJ1-1; D gene unclear. Between the trimmed V and J ends, which lost 4 bases and 0 bases, there was a span of 6 bases. The CDR3 has 13 residues. Germline CDR1 and CDR2: SNHLY and FYNNEI. In DNA form, the CDR3 reads TGTGCCAGCAGTGTTCAGGTGAACACTGAAGCTTTCTTT. Its protein is CASSVQVNTEAFF.